Each of the 18 T cell receptor beta chains below was sequenced from the same sample in a study of molecular identifiers for immune sequencing clone quantification. Each CDR3 protein is one row after TCRdb ran MiXCR on the PCR reads. The sample contains under 350,000 distinct CDR3 sequences, roughly 24% of which appear only once. Sample: naive CD8+ T cells from blood, with Jurkat cell RNA spiked in. The subset was: FACS-sorted CD8+CD4-CCR7+CD45RA+ naive T cells. These receptors were obtained from a human donor in good health. Some libraries in this study had Jurkat cell RNA spiked in.

This clonotype appeared a few times. This rearrangement joins TRBV6-1 to TRBJ2-7; D possibly corresponds to TRBD1 (6 bases). V was shortened by 3 bases and J by 5 bases, with 17 bases between the two germline ends. The CDR3 runs to 15 residues. Per germline, CDR1 MNHNS and CDR2 SASEGT. The CDR3 DNA reads TGTGCCAGCAGTGACACAGGGAAGGTTCGGGACGAGCAGTACTTC. This translates into CASSDTGKVRDEQYF.

CDR3 region: CASSQEGNSYEQYF. The CDR3 coding sequence is TGTGCCAGCAGCCAAGAGGGAAATTCCTACGAGCAGTACTTC. The rearrangement uses TRBV14 and TRBJ2-7; no firm D call. CDR1 and CDR2 (germline): SGHDN, FVKESK. The CDR3 length is 14 residues. Trimming pared 0 bases from V and 1 base from J, leaving 7 bases between.

This clonotype has ten or more counts. V is TRBV7-9 and J is TRBJ2-5, with 8 bases fitting TRBD1. CDR1 and CDR2 (germline): SEHNR, FQNEAQ (reference sequence). With V trimmed by 4 bases and J by 13 bases, 8 bases remained unmatched. The CDR3 consists of 12 residues. CDR3 sequence: CASSSGQAGGYF. In nucleotides, the CDR3 is TGTGCCAGCAGCTCGGGACAGGCCGGGGGGTACTTC.

This chain uses TRBV19 with TRBJ1-1; weak D call: TRBD1 (5 bases). This CDR3 has 16 amino acids. V dropped 3 bases and J dropped 1 base, with 15 bases sitting between them. Germline loops: CDR1 LNHDA, CDR2 SQIVND (reference sequence). The CDR3 reads CASSIFFGRANTEAFF. The CDR3 region has the DNA TGTGCCAGTAGTATCTTTTTCGGCAGGGCGAACACTGAAGCTTTCTTT.

V is TRBV4-1 and J is TRBJ2-3; the D call may be TRBD1 or TRBD2 (6 bases each). The CDR3 extends over 17 amino acids. Trimming took off 0 bases at V and 0 bases at J, with 13 bases between the two ends. Germline V lookup: CDR1 MGHRA, CDR2 YSYEKL. CDR3 region: CASSQDPTGTSTDTQYF. Written as DNA, the CDR3 is TGCGCCAGCAGCCAAGATCCTACAGGGACTAGCACAGATACGCAGTATTTT.

This clonotype appeared many times. The CDR3 here is CSGVVGPSSYEQYF. The CDR3 DNA is TGCAGTGGAGTGGTTGGCCCGAGCTCCTACGAGCAGTACTTC. The chain carries TRBV20-1 and TRBJ2-7; D is unresolved. V lost 7 bases to trimming and J lost 0 bases, with 16 bases between them. The CDR3 covers 14 residues. The V gene's germline CDR1 is DFQATT and CDR2 SNEGSKA (reference sequence).

A word on this clonotype: This may be a read error: a much more frequent sequence differs by one nucleotide. V gene TRBV7-8 combines with J gene TRBJ2-5; tentative D call: TRBD2 (6 bases). Trimming left V 2 bases short and J 3 bases short, with 16 bases between. The germline V gene encodes CDR1 SGHVS and CDR2 FQNEAQ. CDR3 size: 16 residues. In DNA, the CDR3 is TGTGCCAGCAGCTTATTGTGGGGGGAGGCCGAAGAGACCCAGTACTTC. Translating gives CASSLLWGEAEETQYF.

Comment on this clonotype: A much larger clone sits a single nucleotide away, making a read error possible. The conserved phenylalanine or tryptophan normally closing the CDR3 is absent here, so this likely arose from a read error. The genes are TRBV12-3 or TRBV12-4 and TRBJ1-1; 7 bases are a match to TRBD1. Trimming cost V 7 bases and J 6 bases; bases outside gene matches: 11. The CDR3 spans 14 residues. CDR3 DNA: TGTGCCAGCACCCAAGTAGGGGGCTCCCCTGAAGCTTTCTCT. Residues: CASTQVGGSPEAFS.

The sample holds many counts of this clonotype. CDR3 amino acids: CASSRPGAPDTQYF. CDR3 DNA sequence: TGTGCCAGCAGCCGCCCGGGGGCCCCAGATACGCAGTATTTT. The V gene is TRBV5-6, the J gene TRBJ2-3, with D perhaps given as TRBD1 or TRBD2 (6 bases each). V was cut by 4 bases and J by 4 bases, with 13 bases left in between. From germline, CDR1 is SGHDT and CDR2 YYEEEE. CDR3 length: 14 amino acids. Looking up the rest from reference TRBV5-6 and TRBJ2-3 gives the full variable domain: DAGVTQSPTHLIKTRGQQVTLRCSPKSGHDTVSWYQQALGQGPQFIFQYYEEEERQRGNFPDRFSGHQFPNYSSELNVNALLLGDSALYLCASSRPGAPDTQYFGPGTRLTVL.

About this clonotype: This may arise from a read error, as a much more abundant clone is one base away. The V gene is TRBV7-6, the J gene TRBJ2-2; D unclear. The CDR3 length is 13 residues. The germline V and J ends were trimmed by 3 bases and 8 bases, with 10 bases remaining between them. Germline CDR1 is SGHVS and CDR2 is FNYEAQ. CDR3 region: CASSFIGSGELFF. The CDR3 DNA follows: TGTGCCAGCAGCTTTATTGGGTCGGGGGAGCTGTTTTTT.

With respect to this clonotype: Germline is not matched at one junction end, which may reflect a read error. The V gene is TRBV7-8, the J gene TRBJ2-3; either TRBD1 or TRBD2 may supply D (5 bases each). Germline CDR1 reads SGHVS; CDR2 reads FQNEAQ. The CDR3 extends over 14 amino acids. DNA for the CDR3: TGTGCCAGCAGCTTAGCGGGGGTTACAGATACGCGGTATTTT. Translating gives CASSLAGVTDTRYF.

This clonotype was recorded once. This sequence may be a read error, since a much larger clone differs from it by one base. This chain links TRBV6-2 or TRBV6-3 with TRBJ2-1; D is unclear. Per germline, CDR1 MNHEY and CDR2 SVGEGT. The CDR3 runs 12 residues. This chain's CDR3 is CASSAEFGEQIF. The CDR3 DNA follows: TGTGCCAGCAGTGCTGAATTCGGTGAGCAGATCTTC.

The chain has TRBV20-1 and TRBJ2-7; 9 nucleotides agree with TRBD1. The V segment lost 3 bases and the J segment 2 bases; nucleotides outside the gene matches: 5. Germline assignment: CDR1 DFQATT and CDR2 SNEGSKA (reference sequence). The CDR3 has 14 amino acids. CDR3 nucleotides: TGCAGTGCTAGCACAGGGGGCAGGACCTACGAGCAGTACTTC. This gives the protein CSASTGGRTYEQYF.

On this clonotype: Just one base apart from a much larger clone, this may be a read error. The chain joins TRBV12-3 or TRBV12-4 to TRBJ2-1; no clear D. This CDR3 spans 14 amino acids. CDR3 amino acids: CASTTASGPNEQLF. DNA of the CDR3: TGTGCCAGCACCACAGCGTCAGGACCCAATGAGCAGTTATTC.

This clonotype appeared many times. The V call is TRBV12-3 or TRBV12-4, the J call TRBJ1-1; the D is unclear. This CDR3 is 15 amino acids long. Trimming removed 6 bases at V and 0 bases at J, with 14 bases between. The CDR3 is CASSPLEVMNTEAFF. CDR3 in DNA: TGTGCCAGCAGCCCACTGGAGGTCATGAACACTGAAGCTTTCTTT.

Concerning this clonotype itself: The junction does not match germline at one end; this may be a read error. The chain carries TRBV19 and TRBJ2-3; D possibly matches TRBD1 or TRBD2 (5 bases each). CDR3 length equals 13 residues. Germline CDR1 LNHDA, CDR2 SQIVND (reference sequence). Here the CDR3 DNA reads TGTGCCGGTAGTATCTTGGGGGTAGATACGCAGTATTTT. Encoded protein: CAGSILGVDTQYF.

Only one count was recorded for this clonotype. This rearrangement joins TRBV11-2 to TRBJ1-1; 8 nucleotides match TRBD1. From germline, CDR1 is SGHAT and CDR2 FQNNGV. Unmatched junction bases numbered 11, after V lost 5 bases and J lost 6 bases. The CDR3 sequence is 15 residues long. The CDR3, as DNA: TGTGCCAGCAGCGGCAGGGACAGGACGCCCCCTGAAGCTTTCTTT. It is translated as CASSGRDRTPPEAFF.

Ten or more counts support this clonotype. The rearrangement links TRBV29-1 to TRBJ2-1; 9 bases agree with TRBD1. This CDR3 has 17 residues. Germline CDR1 SQVTM, CDR2 ANQGSEA. With 8 bases clipped from V and 1 base from J, the junction kept 15 bases outside the gene matches. The CDR3: CSPLAASDRGSYNEQFF. In DNA, the CDR3 is TGCAGCCCCCTTGCCGCGTCAGACAGGGGGTCCTACAATGAGCAGTTCTTC.